The following is a T cell receptor beta chain sequence with its context. Only in-frame clones appear in the TCRdb table, and some are missing; sequencing was by immunoSEQ multiplex PCR. The sample lists about 200,000 clones; about 82% were seen once. Trimming took 10 bases from V and 5 from J, leaving 17 bases between them. This CDR3 comprises 13 residues. Looked up from germline, CDR1 is WNHNN and CDR2 is SYGVQD (reference sequence). This entry comes from a study of blood T cell repertoires in COVID-19. This clonotype was sampled from a man between 40 and 49 years old with acute COVID-19. This chain connects TRBV10-1 to TRBJ1-1, with a possible D match to TRBD1 (5 bases). Sequencing input: PBMCs or T cells enriched from blood (not recorded which). In DNA, the CDR3 is TGCGCCAAACCGACAGAAGTTGGGACTGAAGCTTTCTTT. It encodes CAKPTEVGTEAFF.